The rows below give T cell receptor beta chains drawn from one sample of a study of cytomegalovirus exposure and HLA in healthy donors. Generated by immunoSEQ multiplex PCR, the TCRdb table keeps only in-frame clones and is missing some. The table lists about 120,000 clones, around 60% of them singletons. The material sequenced was PBMCs. These receptors all come from a woman between 35 and 50 years old in good health and CMV-seropositive. CDR3s include the opening cysteine and the closing phenylalanine or tryptophan. The order of the fields is D gene, J gene, V gene, clone size, CDR3 protein, CDR3 DNA. D genes are given only for firm matches. Size is stated for part of the rows, as once, few or many counts, or as a class when the clone is expanded.

d_gene: TRBD1
j_gene: TRBJ1-5
v_gene: TRBV6-5
abundance: few
CDR3aa: CASRPTGGNNQPQHF
CDR3nt: TGTGCCAGCAGACCTACAGGGGGGAACAATCAGCCCCAGCATTTT

d_gene: NA
j_gene: TRBJ2-7
v_gene: TRBV5-1
abundance: NA
CDR3aa: CASAAAGIDEQYF
CDR3nt: TGCGCCAGCGCCGCCGCGGGGATCGACGAGCAGTACTTC

d_gene: NA
j_gene: TRBJ1-2
v_gene: TRBV28
abundance: few
CDR3aa: CASSRTANYGYTF
CDR3nt: TGTGCCAGCAGTAGGACAGCTAACTATGGCTACACCTTC

d_gene: TRBD2
j_gene: TRBJ2-1
v_gene: TRBV7-9
abundance: NA
CDR3aa: CASSLGTSGLEQFF
CDR3nt: TGTGCCAGCAGCTTAGGGACTAGCGGTTTAGAGCAGTTCTTC

d_gene: NA
j_gene: TRBJ2-5
v_gene: TRBV25-1
abundance: NA
CDR3aa: CASSIWRNQETQYF
CDR3nt: TGTGCCAGCTCCATCTGGCGGAACCAAGAGACCCAGTACTTC

d_gene: TRBD2
j_gene: TRBJ2-2
v_gene: TRBV7-7
abundance: NA
CDR3aa: CASSLESESSGGARELFF
CDR3nt: TGTGCCAGCAGCTTAGAGTCTGAGTCTAGCGGGGGAGCGAGGGAGCTGTTTTTT

d_gene: TRBD1
j_gene: TRBJ1-1
v_gene: TRBV7-9
abundance: NA
CDR3aa: CASSPTQGAQYTEAFF
CDR3nt: TGTGCCAGCAGCCCAACTCAGGGGGCGCAGTACACTGAAGCTTTCTTT

d_gene: NA
j_gene: TRBJ2-7
v_gene: TRBV7-2
abundance: NA
CDR3aa: CASSTRGGADAYEQYF
CDR3nt: TGTGCCAGCAGCACTCGGGGCGGGGCAGATGCCTACGAGCAGTACTTC

d_gene: TRBD2
j_gene: TRBJ2-7
v_gene: TRBV4-1
abundance: NA
CDR3aa: CASSQDSGRTGDSEQYF
CDR3nt: TGCGCCAGCAGCCAAGATAGCGGGAGGACAGGTGATTCCGAGCAGTACTTC

d_gene: NA
j_gene: TRBJ2-1
v_gene: TRBV28
abundance: once
CDR3aa: CASRETGWNEQFF
CDR3nt: TGTGCCAGCAGGGAAACAGGGTGGAATGAGCAGTTCTTC

d_gene: TRBD1
j_gene: TRBJ1-1
v_gene: TRBV5-1
abundance: NA
CDR3aa: CASSLVGGQGTEAFF
CDR3nt: TGCGCCAGCAGCTTGGTTGGAGGACAGGGCACTGAAGCTTTCTTT

d_gene: TRBD1
j_gene: TRBJ2-7
v_gene: TRBV5-1
abundance: NA
CDR3aa: CASSGVGTASYEQYF
CDR3nt: TGCGCCAGCAGCGGAGTCGGGACAGCTTCCTACGAGCAGTACTTC

d_gene: NA
j_gene: TRBJ1-2
v_gene: TRBV7-9
abundance: NA
CDR3aa: CASSLLPRNYGYTF
CDR3nt: TGTGCCAGCAGCTTACTTCCGCGGAACTATGGCTACACCTTC

d_gene: NA
j_gene: TRBJ2-7
v_gene: TRBV27
abundance: NA
CDR3aa: CASSLWRTTPNEQYF
CDR3nt: TGTGCCAGCAGTTTATGGCGGACAACTCCTAACGAGCAGTACTTC

d_gene: TRBD2
j_gene: TRBJ2-1
v_gene: TRBV28
abundance: NA
CDR3aa: CASSPGLAGVPFGNEQFF
CDR3nt: TGTGCCAGCAGTCCAGGACTAGCGGGAGTTCCTTTTGGGAATGAGCAGTTCTTC

d_gene: NA
j_gene: TRBJ2-5
v_gene: TRBV5-6
abundance: once
CDR3aa: CASSLLGGQETQYF
CDR3nt: TGTGCCAGCAGCTTGTTAGGCGGCCAAGAGACCCAGTACTTC

d_gene: NA
j_gene: TRBJ2-3
v_gene: TRBV29-1
abundance: NA
CDR3aa: CSVASWDSSTDTQYF
CDR3nt: TGCAGCGTAGCCTCGTGGGACTCAAGCACAGATACGCAGTATTTT

d_gene: TRBD1
j_gene: TRBJ2-1
v_gene: TRBV6-1
abundance: NA
CDR3aa: CASILDREVNEQFF
CDR3nt: TGTGCCAGCATTCTGGACAGGGAGGTCAATGAGCAGTTCTTC

d_gene: NA
j_gene: TRBJ2-3
v_gene: TRBV5-6
abundance: NA
CDR3aa: CASSLLTVATDTQYF
CDR3nt: TGTGCCAGCAGCTTGCTGACAGTAGCCACAGATACGCAGTATTTT

d_gene: TRBD1
j_gene: TRBJ1-1
v_gene: TRBV15
abundance: few
CDR3aa: CATSNSGGGTTEAFF
CDR3nt: TGTGCCACCAGCAACTCAGGGGGCGGAACCACTGAAGCTTTCTTT

d_gene: NA
j_gene: TRBJ1-4
v_gene: TRBV27
abundance: NA
CDR3aa: CASSLWSRGNEKLFF
CDR3nt: TGTGCCAGCAGTTTGTGGTCACGCGGGAATGAAAAACTGTTTTTT

d_gene: TRBD1
j_gene: TRBJ2-4
v_gene: TRBV4-2
abundance: NA
CDR3aa: CASSQDSMDRGQGKYF
CDR3nt: TGTGCCAGCAGCCAAGATTCCATGGACCGGGGACAGGGGAAGTACTTC

d_gene: TRBD2
j_gene: TRBJ2-1
v_gene: TRBV10-3
abundance: few
CDR3aa: CAISDRTSGRNEQFF
CDR3nt: TGTGCCATCAGTGACAGGACTAGCGGGAGAAATGAGCAGTTCTTC

d_gene: NA
j_gene: TRBJ2-7
v_gene: TRBV27
abundance: NA
CDR3aa: CASSLVEAGYEQYF
CDR3nt: TGTGCCAGCAGTTTAGTGGAGGCGGGCTACGAGCAGTACTTC